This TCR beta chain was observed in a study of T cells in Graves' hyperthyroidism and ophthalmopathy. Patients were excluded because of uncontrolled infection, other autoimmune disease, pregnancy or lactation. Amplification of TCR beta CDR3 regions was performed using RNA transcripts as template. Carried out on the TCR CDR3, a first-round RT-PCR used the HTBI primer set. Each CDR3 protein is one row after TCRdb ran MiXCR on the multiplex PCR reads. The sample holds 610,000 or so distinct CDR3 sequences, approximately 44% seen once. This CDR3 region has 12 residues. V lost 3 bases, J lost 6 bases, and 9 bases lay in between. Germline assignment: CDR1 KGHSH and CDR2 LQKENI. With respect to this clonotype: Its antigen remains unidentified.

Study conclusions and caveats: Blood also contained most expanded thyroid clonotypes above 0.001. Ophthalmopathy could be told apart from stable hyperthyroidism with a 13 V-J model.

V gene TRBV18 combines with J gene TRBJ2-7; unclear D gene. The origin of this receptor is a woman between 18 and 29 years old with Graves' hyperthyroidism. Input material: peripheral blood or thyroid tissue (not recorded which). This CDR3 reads CASSPLVSEQYF. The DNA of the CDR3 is TGTGCCAGCTCACCCCTAGTTTCCGAGCAGTACTTC. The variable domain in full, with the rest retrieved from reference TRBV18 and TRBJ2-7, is NAGVMQNPRHLVRRRGQEARLRCSPMKGHSHVYWYRQLPEEGLKFMVYLQKENIIDESGMPKERFSAEFPKEGPSILRIQQVVRGDSAAYFCASSPLVSEQYFGPGTRLTVT.